Sequencing of this T cell receptor beta chain was carried out in a study of beta chain features in type 1 diabetes. Expressed TCRB transcripts were sequenced because the entire RNA isolate underwent reverse transcription. Produced via immunoSEQ multiplex PCR; TCRdb's table is partial and in-frame only. This sample has some 63,000 clones, with about three fifths found just once. This clone was seen once. Sequencing used Tregs from blood. The clonotype comes from a woman aged 18-35 years in good health.

CDR3 loop: CASSLGIAGGGEQYF. Here the CDR3 DNA reads TGTGCCAGCAGCTTAGGGATAGCGGGGGGCGGAGAGCAGTACTTC. The V gene is TRBV7-2, the J gene TRBJ2-7; 10 positions match TRBD2. Germline V gene sequence: CDR1 SGHTA, CDR2 FQGNSA. Trimming removed 1 base from V and 7 bases from J; junction bases left unmatched: 7. This CDR3 has 15 amino acids.